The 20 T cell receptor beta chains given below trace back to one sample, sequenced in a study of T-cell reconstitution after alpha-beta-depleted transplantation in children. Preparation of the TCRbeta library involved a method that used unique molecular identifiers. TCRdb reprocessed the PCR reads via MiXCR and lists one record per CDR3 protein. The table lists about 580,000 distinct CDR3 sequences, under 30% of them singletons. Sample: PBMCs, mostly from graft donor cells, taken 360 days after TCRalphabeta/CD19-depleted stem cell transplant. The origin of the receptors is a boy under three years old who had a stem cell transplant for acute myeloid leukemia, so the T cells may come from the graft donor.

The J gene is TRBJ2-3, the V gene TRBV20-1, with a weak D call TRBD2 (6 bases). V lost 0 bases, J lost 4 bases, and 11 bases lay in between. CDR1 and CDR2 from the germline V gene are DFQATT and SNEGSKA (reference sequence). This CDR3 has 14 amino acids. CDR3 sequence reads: CSAREGREADTQYF. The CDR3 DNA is TGCAGTGCTAGAGAGGGCAGGGAGGCAGATACGCAGTATTTT.

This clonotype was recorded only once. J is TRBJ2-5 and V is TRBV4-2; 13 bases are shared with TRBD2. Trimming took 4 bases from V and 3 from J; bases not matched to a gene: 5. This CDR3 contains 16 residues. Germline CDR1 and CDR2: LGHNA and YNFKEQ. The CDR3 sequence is CASSPGLAGDEETQYF. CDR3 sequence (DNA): TGTGCCAGCAGCCCTGGACTAGCGGGGGATGAAGAGACCCAGTACTTC.

In nucleotides, the CDR3 is TGTGCCAGCAGCTTCGCTCCAGGGGGCTCTGGGGCCAACGTCCTGACTTTC. This sequence encodes CASSFAPGGSGANVLTF. V usage is TRBV7-2 and J usage is TRBJ2-6; 7 nucleotides align to TRBD1. Looked up from germline, CDR1 is SGHTA and CDR2 is FQGNSA. The CDR3 is 17 residues long. The trim removed 3 bases at V and 0 bases at J, leaving 5 bases unmatched.

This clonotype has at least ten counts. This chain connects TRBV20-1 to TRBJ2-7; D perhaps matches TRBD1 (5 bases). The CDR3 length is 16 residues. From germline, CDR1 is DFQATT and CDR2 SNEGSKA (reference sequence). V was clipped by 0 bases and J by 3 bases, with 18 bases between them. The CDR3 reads CSARDLEPGKFYEQYV. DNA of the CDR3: TGCAGTGCTAGAGATTTAGAACCAGGGAAATTCTACGAGCAGTACGTC.

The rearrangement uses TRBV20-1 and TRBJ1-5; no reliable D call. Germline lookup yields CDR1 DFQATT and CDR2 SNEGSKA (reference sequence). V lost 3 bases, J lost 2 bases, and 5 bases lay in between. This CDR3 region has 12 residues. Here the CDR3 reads CSASNGNQPQHF. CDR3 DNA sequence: TGCAGTGCTAGCAATGGCAATCAGCCCCAGCATTTT.

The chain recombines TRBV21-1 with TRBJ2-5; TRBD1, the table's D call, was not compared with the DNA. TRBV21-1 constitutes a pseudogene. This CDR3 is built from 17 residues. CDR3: CASSKEGQGGEAETQYF. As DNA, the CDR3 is TGTGCCAGCAGCAAAGAAGGACAGGGAGGTGAGGCAGAGACCCAGTACTTC.

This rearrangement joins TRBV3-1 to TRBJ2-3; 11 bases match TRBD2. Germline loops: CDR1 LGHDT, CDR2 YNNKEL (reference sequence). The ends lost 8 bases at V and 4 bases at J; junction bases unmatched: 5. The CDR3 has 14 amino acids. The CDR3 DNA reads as TGTGCCAGCGCCCTAGCGGGGGGCCCAGATACGCAGTATTTT. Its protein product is CASALAGGPDTQYF.

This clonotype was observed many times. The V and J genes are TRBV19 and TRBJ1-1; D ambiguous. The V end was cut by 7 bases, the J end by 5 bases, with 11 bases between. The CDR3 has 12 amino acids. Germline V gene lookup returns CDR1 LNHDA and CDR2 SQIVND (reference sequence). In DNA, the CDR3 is TGTGCCAGTATGGGAGGGTGGACTGAAGCTTTCTTT. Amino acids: CASMGGWTEAFF.

For the CDR3, the DNA is TGTGCCAGCAGCTTACTGCTCGCCACCGGGGAGCTGTTTTTT. As protein: CASSLLLATGELFF. The chain combines TRBV7-6 with TRBJ2-2; D uncertain. V was clipped by 2 bases and J by 4 bases, with 8 bases between them. There are 14 residues in the CDR3. The germline V gene encodes CDR1 SGHVS and CDR2 FNYEAQ.

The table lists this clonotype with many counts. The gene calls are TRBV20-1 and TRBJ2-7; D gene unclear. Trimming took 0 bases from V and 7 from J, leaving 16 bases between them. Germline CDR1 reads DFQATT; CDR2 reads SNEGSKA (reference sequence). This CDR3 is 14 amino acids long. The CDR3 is CSARDPVRMGEQYF. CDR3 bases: TGCAGTGCTAGAGATCCGGTCAGGATGGGGGAGCAGTACTTC.

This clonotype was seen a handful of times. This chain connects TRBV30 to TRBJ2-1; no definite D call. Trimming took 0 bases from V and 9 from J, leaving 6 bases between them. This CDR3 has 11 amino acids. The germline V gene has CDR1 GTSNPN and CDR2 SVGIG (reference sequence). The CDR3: CAWSVGGEQFF. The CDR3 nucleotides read TGTGCCTGGAGTGTTGGCGGTGAGCAGTTCTTC.

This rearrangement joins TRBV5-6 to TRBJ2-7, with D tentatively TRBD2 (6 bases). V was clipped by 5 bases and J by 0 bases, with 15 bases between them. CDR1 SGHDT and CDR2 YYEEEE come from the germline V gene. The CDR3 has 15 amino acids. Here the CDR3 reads CASRKGDGSSYEQYF. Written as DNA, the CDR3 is TGTGCCAGCAGAAAAGGAGACGGGAGCTCCTACGAGCAGTACTTC.

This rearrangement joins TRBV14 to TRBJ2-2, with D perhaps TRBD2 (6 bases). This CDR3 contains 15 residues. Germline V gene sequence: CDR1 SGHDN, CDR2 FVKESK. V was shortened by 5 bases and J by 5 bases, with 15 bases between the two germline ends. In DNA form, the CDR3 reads TGTGCCAGCAGCGACCCCGGAGGGCGTACCGGGGAGCTGTTTTTT. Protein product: CASSDPGGRTGELFF.

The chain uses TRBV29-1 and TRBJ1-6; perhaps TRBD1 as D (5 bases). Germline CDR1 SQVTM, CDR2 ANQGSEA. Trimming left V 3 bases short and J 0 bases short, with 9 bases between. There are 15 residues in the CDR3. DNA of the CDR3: TGCAGCGTTGAGGGCAGGGACTCCTATAATTCACCCCTCCACTTT. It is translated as CSVEGRDSYNSPLHF.

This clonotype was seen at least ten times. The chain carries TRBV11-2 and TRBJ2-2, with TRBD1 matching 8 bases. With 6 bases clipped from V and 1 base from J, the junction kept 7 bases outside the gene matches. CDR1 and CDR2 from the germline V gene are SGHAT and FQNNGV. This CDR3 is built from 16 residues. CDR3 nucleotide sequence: TGTGCCAGCAGACACCCCGGGACAGGGAACACCGGGGAGCTGTTTTTT. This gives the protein CASRHPGTGNTGELFF. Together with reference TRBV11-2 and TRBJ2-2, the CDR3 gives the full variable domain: EAGVAQSPRYKIIEKRQSVAFWCNPISGHATLYWYQQILGQGPKLLIQFQNNGVVDDSQLPKDRFSAERLKGVDSTLKIQPAKLEDSAVYLCASRHPGTGNTGELFFGEGSRLTVL.

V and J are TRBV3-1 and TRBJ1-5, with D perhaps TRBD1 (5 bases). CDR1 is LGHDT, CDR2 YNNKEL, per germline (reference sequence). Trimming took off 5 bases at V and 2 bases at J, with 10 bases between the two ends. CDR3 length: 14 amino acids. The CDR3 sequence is CASSDLGGNQPQHF. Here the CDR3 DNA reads TGTGCCAGCAGCGACCTGGGGGGCAATCAGCCCCAGCATTTT. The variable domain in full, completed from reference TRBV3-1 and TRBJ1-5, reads DTAVSQTPKYLVTQMGNDKSIKCEQNLGHDTMYWYKQDSKKFLKIMFSYNNKELIINETVPNRFSPKSPDKAHLNLHINSLELGDSAVYFCASSDLGGNQPQHFGDGTRLSIL.

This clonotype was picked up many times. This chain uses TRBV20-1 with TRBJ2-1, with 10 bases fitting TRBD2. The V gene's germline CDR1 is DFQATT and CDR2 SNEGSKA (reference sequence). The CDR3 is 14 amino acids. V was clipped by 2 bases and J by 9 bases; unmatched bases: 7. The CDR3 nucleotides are TGCAGTGCTAGAAGAGCGGGGGGGCCGAGTGAGCAGTTCTTC. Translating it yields CSARRAGGPSEQFF.

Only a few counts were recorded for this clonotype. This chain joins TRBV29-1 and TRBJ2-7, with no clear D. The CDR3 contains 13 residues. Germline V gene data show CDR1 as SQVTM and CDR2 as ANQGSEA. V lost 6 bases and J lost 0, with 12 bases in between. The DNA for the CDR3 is TGCAGCGTAATTGGCCCCCCCTCCTACGAGCAGTACTTC. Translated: CSVIGPPSYEQYF.

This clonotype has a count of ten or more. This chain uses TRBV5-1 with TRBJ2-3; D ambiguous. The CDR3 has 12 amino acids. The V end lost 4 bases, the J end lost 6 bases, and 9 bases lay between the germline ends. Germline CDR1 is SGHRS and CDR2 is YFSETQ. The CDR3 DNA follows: TGCGCCAGCAGCCCTAGAAGGGATACGCAGTATTTT. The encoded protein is CASSPRRDTQYF. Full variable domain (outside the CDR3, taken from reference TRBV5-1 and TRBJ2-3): KAGVTQTPRYLIKTRGQQVTLSCSPISGHRSVSWYQQTPGQGLQFLFEYFSETQRNKGNFPGRFSGRQFSNSRSEMNVSTLELGDSALYLCASSPRRDTQYFGPGTRLTVL.

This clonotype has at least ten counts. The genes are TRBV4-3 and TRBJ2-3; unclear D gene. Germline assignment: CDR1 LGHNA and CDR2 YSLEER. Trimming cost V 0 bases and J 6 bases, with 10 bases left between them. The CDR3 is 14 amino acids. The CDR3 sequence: CASSQDPRRDTQYF. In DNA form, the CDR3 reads TGCGCCAGCAGCCAAGATCCCCGACGGGATACGCAGTATTTT.